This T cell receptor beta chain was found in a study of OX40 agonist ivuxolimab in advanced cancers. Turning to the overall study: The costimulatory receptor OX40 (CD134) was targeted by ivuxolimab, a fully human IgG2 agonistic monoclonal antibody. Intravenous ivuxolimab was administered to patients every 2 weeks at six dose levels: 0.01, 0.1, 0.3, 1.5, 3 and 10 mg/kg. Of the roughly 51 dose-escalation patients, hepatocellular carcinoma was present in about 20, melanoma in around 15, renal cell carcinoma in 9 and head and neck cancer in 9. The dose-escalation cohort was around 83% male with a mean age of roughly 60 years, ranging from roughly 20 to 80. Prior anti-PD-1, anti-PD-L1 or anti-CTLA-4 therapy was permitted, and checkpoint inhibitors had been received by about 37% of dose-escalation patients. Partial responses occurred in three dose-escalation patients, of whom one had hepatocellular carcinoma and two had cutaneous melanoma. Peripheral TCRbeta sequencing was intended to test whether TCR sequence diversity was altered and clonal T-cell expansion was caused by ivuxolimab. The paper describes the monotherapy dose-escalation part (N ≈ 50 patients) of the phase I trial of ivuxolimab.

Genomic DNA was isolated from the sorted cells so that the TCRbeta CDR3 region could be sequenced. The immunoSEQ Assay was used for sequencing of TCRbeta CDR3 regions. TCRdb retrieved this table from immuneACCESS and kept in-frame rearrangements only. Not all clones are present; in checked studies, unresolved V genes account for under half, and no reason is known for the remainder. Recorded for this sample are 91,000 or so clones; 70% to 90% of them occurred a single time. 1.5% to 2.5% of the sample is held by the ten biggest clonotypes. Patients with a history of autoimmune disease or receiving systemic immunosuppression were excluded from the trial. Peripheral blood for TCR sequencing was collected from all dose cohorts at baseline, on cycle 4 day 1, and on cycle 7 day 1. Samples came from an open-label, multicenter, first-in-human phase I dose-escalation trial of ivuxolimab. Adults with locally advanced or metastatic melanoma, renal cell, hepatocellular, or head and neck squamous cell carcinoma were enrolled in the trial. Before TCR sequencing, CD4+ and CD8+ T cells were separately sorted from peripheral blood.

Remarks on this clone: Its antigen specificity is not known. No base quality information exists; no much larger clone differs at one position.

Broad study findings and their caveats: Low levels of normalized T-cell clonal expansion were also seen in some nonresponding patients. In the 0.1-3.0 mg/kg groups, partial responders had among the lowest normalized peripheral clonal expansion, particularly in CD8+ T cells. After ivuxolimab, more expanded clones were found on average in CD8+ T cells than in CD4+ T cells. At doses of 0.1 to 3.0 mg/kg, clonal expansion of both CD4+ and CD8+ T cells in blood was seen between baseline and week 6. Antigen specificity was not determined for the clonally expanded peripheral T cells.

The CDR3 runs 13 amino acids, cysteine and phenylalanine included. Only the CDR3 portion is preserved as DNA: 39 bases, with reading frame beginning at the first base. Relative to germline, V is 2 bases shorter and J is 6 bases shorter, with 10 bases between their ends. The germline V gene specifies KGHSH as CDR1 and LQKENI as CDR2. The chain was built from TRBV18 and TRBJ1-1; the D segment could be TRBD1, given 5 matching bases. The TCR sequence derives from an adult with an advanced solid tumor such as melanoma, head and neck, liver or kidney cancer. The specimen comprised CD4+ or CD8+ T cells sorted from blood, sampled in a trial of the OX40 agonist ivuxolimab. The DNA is TGTGCCAGCTCACCAGACCGGGGGGCTGAAGCTTTCTTT. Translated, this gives CASSPDRGAEAFF.